This record looks at one TCR beta chain sequence and its context. Germline assignment: CDR1 LNHNV and CDR2 YYDKDF (reference sequence). The CDR3 totals 15 residues. The V gene end was trimmed by 8 bases and the J gene end by 1 base; junction bases not matched to a gene: 2. This record comes from a study of T cell changes during pregnancy in multiple sclerosis. Assay used: immunoSEQ multiplex PCR; TCRdb lists only in-frame clones, some missing. The sample comprises tens of thousands of clones, 94% of which are singletons, and 2.5% rests with the top ten. This TCR was recovered from a female donor with multiple sclerosis, enrolled in a pregnancy study. Here the sequenced sample was peripheral blood, taken in the third trimester of pregnancy. V usage is TRBV15 and J usage is TRBJ2-3; 14 bases map to TRBD2. CDR3 sequence: CATGTSGGGTDTQYF. The CDR3 coding sequence is TGTGCCACCGGGACTAGCGGGGGAGGCACAGATACGCAGTATTTT. Complete variable domain (other parts from reference TRBV15 and TRBJ2-3): DAMVIQNPRYQVTQFGKPVTLSCSQTLNHNVMYWYQQKSSQAPKLLFHYYDKDFNNEADTPDNFQSRRPNTSFCFLDIRSPGLGDTAMYLCATGTSGGGTDTQYFGPGTRLTVL.